The following is a T cell receptor (beta chain) sequence with its context. The record originates from a study of blood T cell repertoires in COVID-19. As for the study in general: The United States, Italy and Spain were the sources of the acute and convalescent COVID-19 samples. From T cells, B-cell-depleted T cells, or PBMCs came the material, which was cDNA or gDNA.

Methods used by the authors: Researchers report that nucleated cell counts were estimated from reference gene primer amplification. Some clones are missing from TCRdb's copy, which holds only in-frame ones; the method was immunoSEQ multiplex PCR. That table supplies the V and J calls and clone size; D and trimming were determined from the DNA. The table has 280,000 or so clones, over 75% seen once. CDR3 length equals 17 residues. Germline V gives CDR1 SGHKS, CDR2 YYEKEE (reference sequence). J lost 1 base, V lost 4 bases, and 13 bases had no gene match. This sequence joins TRBV5-5 and TRBJ2-5, with 7 positions matching TRBD2. This receptor was identified in a human donor in a cohort sampled during active COVID-19. Material: peripheral blood. CDR3 bases: TGTGCCAGCAGCCCTCCGGGAGGCGACTTTATCCAAGAGACCCAGTACTTC. Its protein product is CASSPPGGDFIQETQYF.